Reported below is one T cell receptor beta chain. V lost 2 bases and J lost 0, with 13 bases in between. Germline CDR1 reads SGHTA; CDR2 reads FQGTGA. The CDR3 is made up of 17 amino acids. In the original workflow: Amplification from reference gene primers served as the basis for estimated nucleated cell counts. Repertoires were generated with immunoSEQ multiplex PCR, while TCRdb's copy carries only in-frame clones and drops some. Clone size and the V and J calls come from that table; the DNA yielded D and trimming. The sample shows approximately 200,000 clones, roughly 94% of them seen only once. These data are taken from a study of blood T cell repertoires in COVID-19. The wider study: The United States, Italy and Spain were the sources of the acute and convalescent COVID-19 samples. PBMCs, B-cell-depleted T cells, or T cells provided the cDNA or gDNA that made up the material.

Seattle-derived patients entered the study during active infection and were followed longitudinally. This chain uses TRBV7-3 with TRBJ1-4; no clear D gene. This receptor was identified in a man aged 30 to 45 with COVID-19, enrolled during active disease. Sequenced material: peripheral blood. The CDR3 DNA is TGTGCCAGCAGCTTACTACCTACCAATGCAACTAATGAAAAACTGTTTTTT. Translated: CASSLLPTNATNEKLFF. Complete variable domain (other parts from reference TRBV7-3 and TRBJ1-4): GAGVSQTPSNKVTEKGKYVELRCDPISGHTALYWYRQSLGQGPEFLIYFQGTGAADDSGLPNDRFFAVRPEGSVSTLKIQRTERGDSAVYLCASSLLPTNATNEKLFFGSGTQLSVL.